Described below is a single T cell receptor (beta chain) sequence and its context. The antigen it recognizes is unknown. No much larger clonotype is one base removed from it; base qualities were not supplied. For sequencing of the TCRbeta CDR3 region, genomic DNA was extracted from the sorted cells. TCRbeta CDR3 regions were sequenced using the immunoSEQ Assay. TCRdb took this table from immuneACCESS and kept in-frame rearrangements with V and J called. Such tables lack part of the clones; where checked against another copy, unresolved V genes explain under half of the gap, and the rest is unexplained. The sample profile shows 48,000 or so clones; around 90% of them were found once. 1.9% of the sample is in the top ten clones. These data are taken from a study of OX40 agonist ivuxolimab in advanced cancers. In the study overall: The costimulatory receptor OX40 (CD134) was targeted by ivuxolimab, a fully human IgG2 agonistic monoclonal antibody. Intravenous ivuxolimab was administered to patients every 2 weeks at six dose levels: 0.01, 0.1, 0.3, 1.5, 3 and 10 mg/kg. Of the roughly 50 dose-escalation patients, hepatocellular carcinoma was present in approximately 20, melanoma in approximately 15, renal cell carcinoma in 9 and head and neck cancer in 9. In the dose-escalation cohort, 82.7% of patients were male, and the mean age was roughly 56 years with a range of roughly 20 to 80. Patients were allowed to have had prior anti-PD-1, anti-PD-L1 or anti-CTLA-4 therapy, and approximately 43% of the dose-escalation patients had previously received checkpoint inhibitors. Partial responses occurred in three dose-escalation patients: two with cutaneous melanoma and one with hepatocellular carcinoma. Peripheral TCRbeta sequencing was intended to test whether TCR sequence diversity was altered and clonal T-cell expansion was caused by ivuxolimab. The paper reports the monotherapy dose-escalation portion (N ≈ 50 patients) of the phase I ivuxolimab trial.

The trial excluded patients who had a history of autoimmune disease or were on systemic immunosuppression. Peripheral blood for TCR sequencing was drawn from every dose cohort at baseline, at cycle 4 day 1 and at cycle 7 day 1. Samples came from an open-label, multicenter, first-in-human phase I dose-escalation trial of ivuxolimab. The trial enrolled adults with locally advanced or metastatic head and neck squamous cell, hepatocellular, melanoma or renal cell carcinoma. Before TCR sequencing, CD4+ T cells and CD8+ T cells from peripheral blood were sorted into separate populations. Overall study results and their limits: Partial responders in the 0.1-3.0 mg/kg groups had among the lowest normalized peripheral clonal expansion, especially among CD8+ T cells. Low levels of normalized T-cell clonal expansion were also seen in some nonresponding patients. On average, CD8+ T cells showed more expanded clones than CD4+ T cells after ivuxolimab. The antigen specificity of the peripheral T cells that underwent clonal expansion was not determined. At doses of 0.1 to 3.0 mg/kg, clonal expansion of both CD4+ and CD8+ blood T cells was observed from baseline to week 6.

V is shortened by 0 bases, J by 2 bases, and the region joining them spans 7 bases. From the cysteine up to the phenylalanine, the CDR3 has a length of 14 residues. The CDR3 DNA has 42 bases and is translated from base 1. From the germline V gene, CDR1 is MNHNS and CDR2 is SASEGT. The sequence derives from an adult with an advanced solid tumor such as melanoma, head and neck, liver or kidney cancer. The chain uses TRBV6-1 and TRBJ1-2; the D gene identity is not certain. This specimen was CD4+ or CD8+ T cells sorted from blood, taken in a trial of the OX40 agonist ivuxolimab. The CDR3 region has the sequence CASSEARGNYGYTF. The nucleotides read TGTGCCAGCAGTGAAGCTCGGGGAAACTATGGCTACACCTTC.